This is a list of T cell receptor beta chains from one sample in a study of T cells in Graves' hyperthyroidism and ophthalmopathy. MiXCR, applied by TCRdb to the multiplex PCR reads, yields one record per CDR3 protein. The sample lists 500,000 to 550,000 distinct CDR3 sequences, under 25% occurring once. The sample comprised blood. The source of these receptors is a man between 18 and 29 years old with Graves' hyperthyroidism. Each CDR3 is given with its conserved first and last residue. Fields, in order: J gene, D gene, V gene, clone size, CDR3 DNA, CDR3 protein. The D gene is left open where the match is weak. The size field is filled for only some rows; it gives once, few, many or a size class.

TRBJ1-1 | - | TRBV5-1 | many | TGCGCCAGCAGCTTGGCGGAACACCGCATGAACACTGAAGCTTTCTTT | CASSLAEHRMNTEAFF
TRBJ1-5 | TRBD1 | TRBV27 | many | TGTGCCAGCTCTCAGGGGGGGACAATGGGCCAGCCCCAGCATTTT | CASSQGGTMGQPQHF
TRBJ2-7 | - | TRBV28 | many | TGTGCCAGCAGTCCACACCCGGCGGGATCTGGGTCGGGCGAGCAGTACTTC | CASSPHPAGSGSGEQYF
TRBJ1-1 | TRBD1 | TRBV20-1 | many | TGCAGTGCTAGCTTGGGACAGGATGCTTTCTTT | CSASLGQDAFF
TRBJ2-7 | TRBD1 | TRBV29-1 | few | TGCAGCGTTACGATAACAGGGGGCGAGCAGTACTTC | CSVTITGGEQYF
TRBJ2-7 | - | TRBV20-1 | - | TGCAGTGCTAGGCGTGCGTCCTACGAGCAGTACTTC | CSARRASYEQYF
TRBJ2-5 | - | TRBV12-3/TRBV12-4 | many | TGTGCCAGCAGTGAGGGGCTAGCGGAGACCCAGTACTTC | CASSEGLAETQYF
TRBJ2-7 | TRBD1 | TRBV27 | - | TGTGCCAGCAGTAAGCATCGGGACAGGGAGCCTCCTACTCACTACGAGCAGTACTTC | CASSKHRDREPPTHYEQYF
TRBJ1-5 | - | TRBV7-2 | - | TGTGCCAGCAGCTATGGGGGTGGGTATCAGCCCCAGCATTTT | CASSYGGGYQPQHF
TRBJ1-6 | TRBD1 | TRBV27 | many | TGTGCCAGCAGTTCCCGCCCGACAGGGGGACTGTCACCCCTCCACTTT | CASSSRPTGGLSPLHF
TRBJ1-5 | - | TRBV29-1 | few | TGCAGCGTTAGGGACTCCAATCAGCCCCAGCATTTT | CSVRDSNQPQHF
TRBJ1-1 | - | TRBV27 | many | TGTGCCAGCAGTTTATCGATGGGACTTACGGACACTGAAGCTTTCTTT | CASSLSMGLTDTEAFF
TRBJ1-1 | - | TRBV6-2/TRBV6-3 | - | TGTGCCAGCAGTTCTGCCTTTCGAATGAACACTGAAGCTTTCTTT | CASSSAFRMNTEAFF
TRBJ2-5 | TRBD2 | TRBV20-1 | - | TGCAGTGCTAGAGATAGACTAGCGGGGATGTCACTCCGAGGGTACTTC | CSARDRLAGMSLRGYF